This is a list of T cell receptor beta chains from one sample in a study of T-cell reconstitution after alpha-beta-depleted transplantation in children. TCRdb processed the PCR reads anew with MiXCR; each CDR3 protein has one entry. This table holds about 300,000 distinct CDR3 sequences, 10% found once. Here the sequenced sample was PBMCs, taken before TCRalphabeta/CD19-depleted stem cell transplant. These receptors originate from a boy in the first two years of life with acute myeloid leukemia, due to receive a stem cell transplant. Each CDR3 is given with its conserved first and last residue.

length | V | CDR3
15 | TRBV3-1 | CASSQVGSGNYGYTF
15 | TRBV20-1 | CSAREPIFGSTEAFF
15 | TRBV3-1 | CASSQDLAVHYEQYF
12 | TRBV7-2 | CASSFRTDTQYF
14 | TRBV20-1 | CSAPSGAGANVLTF
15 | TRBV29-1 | CSVLLSSGTYNEQFF
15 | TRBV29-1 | CSVSETGGYNQPQHF
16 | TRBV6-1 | CASSEVRLANTGELFF
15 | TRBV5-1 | CASSWDRGSYNEQFF
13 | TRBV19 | CASSTTGPTEAFF
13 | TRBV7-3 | CASSLTGTNEQYF
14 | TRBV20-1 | CSATLAGGRETQYF
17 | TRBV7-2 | CASSLMGSSSGANVLTF
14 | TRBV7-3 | CASSSNRNTGELFF
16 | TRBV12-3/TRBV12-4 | CASSIIAGGLLYEQYF
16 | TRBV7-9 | CASSQDRDRVGSPLHF
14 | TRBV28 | CASSLTGGRHTQYF
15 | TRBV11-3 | CASSHGRVRNSPLHF
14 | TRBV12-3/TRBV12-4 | CASTSGRLSYEQYF
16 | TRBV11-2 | CASSLVLTSSYNEQFF
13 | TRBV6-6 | CASRRDFSYEQYF
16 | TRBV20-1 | CSARVPSGVSYNEQFF
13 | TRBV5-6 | CASSSGLPGTQYF
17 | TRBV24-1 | CATSTRDSAVNTGELFF